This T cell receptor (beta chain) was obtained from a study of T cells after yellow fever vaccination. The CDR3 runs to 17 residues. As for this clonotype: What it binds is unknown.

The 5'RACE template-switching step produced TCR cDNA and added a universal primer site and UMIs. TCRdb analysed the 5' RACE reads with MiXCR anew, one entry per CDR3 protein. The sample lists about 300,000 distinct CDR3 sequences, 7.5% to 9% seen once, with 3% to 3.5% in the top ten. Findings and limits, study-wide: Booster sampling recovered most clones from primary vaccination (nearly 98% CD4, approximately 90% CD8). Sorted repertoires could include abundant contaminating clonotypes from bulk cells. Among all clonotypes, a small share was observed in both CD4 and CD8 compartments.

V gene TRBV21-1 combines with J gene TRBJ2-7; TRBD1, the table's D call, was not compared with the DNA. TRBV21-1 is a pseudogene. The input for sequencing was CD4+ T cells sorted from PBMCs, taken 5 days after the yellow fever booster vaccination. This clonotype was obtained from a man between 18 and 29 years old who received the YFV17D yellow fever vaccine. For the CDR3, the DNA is TGTGCCAGCACCTCCCTGGCCCCGGACAGGGAACCCTACGAGCAGTACTTC. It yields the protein CASTSLAPDREPYEQYF.